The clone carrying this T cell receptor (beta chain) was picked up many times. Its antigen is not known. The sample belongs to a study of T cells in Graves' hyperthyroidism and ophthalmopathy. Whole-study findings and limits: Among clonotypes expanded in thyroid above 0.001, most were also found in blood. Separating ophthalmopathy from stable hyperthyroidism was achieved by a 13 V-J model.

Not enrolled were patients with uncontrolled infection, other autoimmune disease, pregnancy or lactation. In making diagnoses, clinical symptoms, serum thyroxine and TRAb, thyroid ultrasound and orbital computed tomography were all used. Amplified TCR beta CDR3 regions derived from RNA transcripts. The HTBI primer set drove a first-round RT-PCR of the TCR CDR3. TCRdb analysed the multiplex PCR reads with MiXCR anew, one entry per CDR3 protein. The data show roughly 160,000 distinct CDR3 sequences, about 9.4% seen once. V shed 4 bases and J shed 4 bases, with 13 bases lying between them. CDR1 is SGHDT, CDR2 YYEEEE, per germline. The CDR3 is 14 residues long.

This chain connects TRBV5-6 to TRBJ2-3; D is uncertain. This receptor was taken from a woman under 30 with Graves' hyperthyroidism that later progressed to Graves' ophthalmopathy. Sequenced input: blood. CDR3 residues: CASSPRRIADTQYF. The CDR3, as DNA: TGTGCCAGCAGCCCTCGAAGAATCGCAGATACGCAGTATTTT. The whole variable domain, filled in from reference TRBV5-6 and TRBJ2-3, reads DAGVTQSPTHLIKTRGQQVTLRCSPKSGHDTVSWYQQALGQGPQFIFQYYEEEERQRGNFPDRFSGHQFPNYSSELNVNALLLGDSALYLCASSPRRIADTQYFGPGTRLTVL.